Here is one TCR beta chain with its context. The antigen is undetermined. TCRdb analysed the reads with MiXCR anew, one entry per CDR3 protein. The data contain around 800,000 distinct CDR3 sequences, 30% to 35% of them singletons. This CDR3 is built from 16 residues. Germline values: CDR1 MNHNS, CDR2 SASEGT. V shed 4 bases, J shed 0 bases, and the junction held 6 bases outside the gene matches. This entry comes from a study of T cell repertoires in cytomegalovirus infection. Study context: The authors used CMV epitopes that were HLA-C-restricted (recently identified) and HLA-B-restricted (well studied). CMV infection plus the matching HLA type was flagged by public TCR beta signatures.

The chain recombines TRBV6-1 with TRBJ1-5; 7 bases fit TRBD1. This TCR was sampled from a human donor in good health (CMV status not recorded). Some clones in this sample may be carry-over from other donors' samples. Material: cultured CD8+ T cells from PBMCs, obtained from culture after CMV antigen stimulation. CDR3 DNA sequence: TGTGCCAGCAGTGCCCACAGGGGAATTAGCAATCAGCCCCAGCATTTT. This sequence encodes CASSAHRGISNQPQHF.